In this sample, the clone carrying this T cell receptor beta chain turned up many times. This record belongs to a study of blood T cell repertoires in COVID-19. About the study: PBMCs, B-cell-depleted T cells, or T cells provided the cDNA or gDNA that made up the material.

V lost 6 bases to trimming and J lost 4 bases; unmatched junction nucleotides: 4. The CDR3 contains 13 residues. Germline V CDR1 and CDR2: MNHEY, SMNVEV (reference sequence). Profiled with immunoSEQ multiplex PCR; TCRdb holds only in-frame clones, not every one. This sample has fewer than 75,000 clones, with over 70% found just once. This clonotype was sampled from a man aged 55 to 70 with acute or convalescent COVID-19. Material: peripheral blood. J is TRBJ1-2 and V is TRBV27; 8 bases map to TRBD1. CDR3 nucleotide sequence: TGTGCCAGCAGCCCAGGGGGCCTCTATGGCTACACCTTC. It specifies CASSPGGLYGYTF.